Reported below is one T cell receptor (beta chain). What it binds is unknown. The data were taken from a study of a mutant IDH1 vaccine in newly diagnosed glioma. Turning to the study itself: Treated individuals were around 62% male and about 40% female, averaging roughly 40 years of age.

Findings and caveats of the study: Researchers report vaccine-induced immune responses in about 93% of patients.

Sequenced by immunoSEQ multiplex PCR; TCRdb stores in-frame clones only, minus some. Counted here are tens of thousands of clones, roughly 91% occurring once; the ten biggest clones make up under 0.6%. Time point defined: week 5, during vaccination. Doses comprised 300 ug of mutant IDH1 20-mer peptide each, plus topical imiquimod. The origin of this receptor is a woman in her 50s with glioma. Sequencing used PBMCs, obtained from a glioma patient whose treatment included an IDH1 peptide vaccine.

CDR3 amino acids: CAWREQGGYTF. The DNA of the CDR3 is TGTGCCTGGAGGGAACAGGGGGGCTACACCTTC. This rearrangement joins TRBV30 to TRBJ1-2; 7 bases match TRBD1. J gave up 8 bases and V 3 bases, and 3 bases lay outside the gene matches. The CDR3 has 11 amino acids. Germline V gives CDR1 GTSNPN, CDR2 SVGIG (reference sequence).